The 5 T cell receptor beta chains below were found in one sample sequenced in a study of tumor-infiltrating lymphocytes in localized non-small cell lung cancer. This table comes from immunoSEQ multiplex PCR, and its TCRdb copy is limited to in-frame clones, with some not included. The sample has about 24,000 clones; under 75% are singletons. Source material: lung tumor tissue. These receptors were taken from a human donor with non-small cell lung cancer.

This clone was found a few times. The chain employs TRBV5-5 and TRBJ1-5, with D possibly being TRBD1 (6 bases). Trimming left V 0 bases short and J 2 bases short, with 9 bases between. There are 15 residues in the CDR3. The germline V gene has CDR1 SGHKS and CDR2 YYEKEE (reference sequence). CDR3 in DNA: TGTGCCAGCAGCTTGGTCGCAGGGGGCAATCAGCCCCAGCATTTT. As protein: CASSLVAGGNQPQHF.

This clone has only a few counts. V gene TRBV6-1 combines with J gene TRBJ2-2; no clear D. This CDR3 spans 13 amino acids. Per the germline V gene, CDR1 is MNHNS and CDR2 is SASEGT. Trimming cost V 4 bases and J 4 bases, with 7 bases left between them. CDR3: CASSGGGTGELFF. The DNA for the CDR3 is TGTGCCAGCAGTGGGGGTGGCACCGGGGAGCTGTTTTTT.

The rearrangement joins TRBV6-1 to TRBJ2-7, with 7 nucleotides matching TRBD1. The CDR3 loop spans 14 amino acids. V dropped 3 bases and J dropped 4; count of bases not matched to a gene: 6. CDR1 MNHNS and CDR2 SASEGT come from the germline V gene. CDR3 bases: TGTGCCAGCAGTGAGCAGAGGGGGCCGTACGAGCAGTACTTC. This translates into CASSEQRGPYEQYF.

The chain is built from TRBV6-5 and TRBJ2-1, with 9 positions matching TRBD2. CDR1 is MNHEY and CDR2 is SVGAGI in the germline V gene. V was pared by 6 bases and J by 4 bases, with 4 bases of the junction left unmatched. The CDR3 length is 14 residues. The CDR3 loop reads CASSPTSGYNEQFF. CDR3 DNA: TGTGCCAGCAGCCCGACTAGCGGATACAATGAGCAGTTCTTC.

The chain couples TRBV29-1 to TRBJ1-1; 9 bases agree with TRBD1. Germline CDR1 and CDR2: SQVTM and ANQGSEA. J gave up 8 bases and V 4 bases, and 11 bases lay outside the gene matches. CDR3 size: 14 residues. This CDR3 reads CSVGWTGARAEAFF. The CDR3 region has the DNA TGCAGCGTTGGTTGGACAGGGGCAAGGGCCGAAGCTTTCTTT.